A single count supports the clone carrying this T cell receptor (beta chain). The CDR3 loop spans 14 amino acids. The germline V gene has CDR1 SGHDN and CDR2 FVKESK. With 1 base removed from V and 3 bases from J, the gap between germline ends came to 9 bases. The data were obtained in a study of blood T cell repertoires in COVID-19. The repertoire was sequenced with immunoSEQ multiplex PCR; TCRdb's copy has only in-frame clones and lacks some. This table holds some 160,000 clones, roughly 91% found once. The gene calls are TRBV14 and TRBJ1-2; D might be TRBD1 (5 bases). This clonotype originated in a man aged 18 to 30 with acute or convalescent COVID-19. The sequencing sample was made of peripheral blood. CDR3 sequence: CASSQGQQDYGYTF. The CDR3 DNA follows: TGTGCCAGCAGCCAAGGACAGCAGGACTATGGCTACACCTTC.